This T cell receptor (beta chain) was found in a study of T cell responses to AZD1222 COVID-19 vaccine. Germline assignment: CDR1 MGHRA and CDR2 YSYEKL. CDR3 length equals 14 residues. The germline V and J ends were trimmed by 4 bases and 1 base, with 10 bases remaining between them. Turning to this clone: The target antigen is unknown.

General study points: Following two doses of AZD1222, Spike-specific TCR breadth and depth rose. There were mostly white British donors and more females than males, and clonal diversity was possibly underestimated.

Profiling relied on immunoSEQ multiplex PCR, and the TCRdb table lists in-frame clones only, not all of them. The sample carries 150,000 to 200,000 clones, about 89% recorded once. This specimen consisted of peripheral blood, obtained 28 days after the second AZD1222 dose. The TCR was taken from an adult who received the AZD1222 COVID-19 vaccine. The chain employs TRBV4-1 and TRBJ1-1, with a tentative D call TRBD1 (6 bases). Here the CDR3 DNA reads TGCGCCAGCAGCCGTGCAGGGGAGAACACTGAAGCTTTCTTT. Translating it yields CASSRAGENTEAFF.